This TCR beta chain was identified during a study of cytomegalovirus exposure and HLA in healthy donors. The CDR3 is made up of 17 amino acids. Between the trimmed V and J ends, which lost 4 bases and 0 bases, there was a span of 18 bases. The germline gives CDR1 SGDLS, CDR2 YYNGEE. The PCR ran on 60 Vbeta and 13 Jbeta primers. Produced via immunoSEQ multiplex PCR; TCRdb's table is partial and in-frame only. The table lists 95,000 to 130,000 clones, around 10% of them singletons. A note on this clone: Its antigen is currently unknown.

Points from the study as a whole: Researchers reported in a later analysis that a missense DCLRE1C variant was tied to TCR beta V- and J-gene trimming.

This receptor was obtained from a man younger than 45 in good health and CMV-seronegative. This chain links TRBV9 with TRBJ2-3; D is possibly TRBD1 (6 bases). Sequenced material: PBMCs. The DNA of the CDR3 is TGTGCCAGCAGCTTCGCCGACAGGATTTTAAGCACAGATACGCAGTATTTT. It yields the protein CASSFADRILSTDTQYF. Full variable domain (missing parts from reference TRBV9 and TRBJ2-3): DSGVTQTPKHLITATGQRVTLRCSPRSGDLSVYWYQQSLDQGLQFLIQYYNGEERAKGNILERFSAQQFPDLHSELNLSSLELGDSALYFCASSFADRILSTDTQYFGPGTRLTVL.